Listed below are T cell receptor beta chains from one sample, sequenced in a study of blood T cell repertoires in COVID-19. Only in-frame clones appear in the TCRdb table, and some are missing; sequencing was by immunoSEQ multiplex PCR. The repertoire holds about 130,000 clones, with around 80% as singletons. The specimen sequenced was peripheral blood. Receptors originate from a human donor in a cohort sampled during active COVID-19. Both conserved end residues are part of each CDR3. The order of the fields is V gene, J gene, D gene, clone size, CDR3 protein, CDR3 DNA. A D gene is named only where the DNA matches it firmly. Expanded clones are given a class, and other clones once, few, many or no size at all.

V gene: TRBV5-1
J gene: TRBJ2-3
D gene: TRBD1
clone size: NA
CDR3 protein: CASSGDRNTQYF
CDR3 DNA: TGCGCCAGCAGCGGGGACAGGAATACGCAGTATTTT

V gene: TRBV5-5
J gene: TRBJ2-7
D gene: TRBD2
clone size: NA
CDR3 protein: CASSRAGGGYEQYF
CDR3 DNA: TGTGCCAGCAGCCGAGCGGGGGGAGGCTACGAGCAGTACTTC

V gene: TRBV13
J gene: TRBJ1-1
D gene: NA
clone size: NA
CDR3 protein: CASSLGGPPEAFF
CDR3 DNA: TGTGCCAGCAGCTTAGGGGGGCCCCCTGAAGCTTTCTTT

V gene: TRBV28
J gene: TRBJ2-2
D gene: TRBD1
clone size: NA
CDR3 protein: CASSPPNRGTTGELFF
CDR3 DNA: TGTGCCAGCAGTCCTCCCAACAGGGGGACCACCGGGGAGCTGTTTTTT

V gene: TRBV6-6
J gene: TRBJ1-6
D gene: NA
clone size: few
CDR3 protein: CASSPHYTNSPLHF
CDR3 DNA: TGTGCCAGCAGTCCCCATTACACGAATTCACCCCTCCACTTT

V gene: TRBV14
J gene: TRBJ1-3
D gene: NA
clone size: NA
CDR3 protein: CASSQDAQGWNTIYF
CDR3 DNA: TGTGCCAGCAGCCAAGACGCCCAGGGTTGGAACACCATATATTTT

V gene: TRBV18
J gene: TRBJ2-7
D gene: NA
clone size: NA
CDR3 protein: CASSADSRGYEQYF
CDR3 DNA: TGTGCCAGCTCAGCGGACAGCCGAGGCTACGAGCAGTACTTC

V gene: TRBV6-2/TRBV6-3
J gene: TRBJ1-1
D gene: TRBD1
clone size: NA
CDR3 protein: CASSYPTGGGYDTEAFF
CDR3 DNA: TGTGCCAGCAGTTACCCGACAGGGGGCGGGTACGACACTGAAGCTTTCTTT

V gene: TRBV6-4
J gene: TRBJ2-3
D gene: NA
clone size: NA
CDR3 protein: CASSDSGGPDTQYF
CDR3 DNA: TGTGCCAGCAGTGACTCGGGGGGGCCAGATACGCAGTATTTT

V gene: TRBV6-5
J gene: TRBJ1-2
D gene: NA
clone size: NA
CDR3 protein: CASSPGTPYGYTF
CDR3 DNA: TGTGCCAGCAGCCCCGGGACACCTTATGGCTACACCTTC

V gene: TRBV19
J gene: TRBJ1-1
D gene: NA
clone size: NA
CDR3 protein: CASSIDHQGREAFF
CDR3 DNA: TGTGCCAGTAGTATAGATCATCAGGGCCGGGAAGCTTTCTTT

V gene: TRBV27
J gene: TRBJ1-4
D gene: NA
clone size: NA
CDR3 protein: CASYLSGAGVEKLFF
CDR3 DNA: TGTGCCAGTTATTTATCTGGGGCCGGTGTCGAAAAACTGTTTTTT

V gene: TRBV18
J gene: TRBJ2-5
D gene: NA
clone size: NA
CDR3 protein: CASSPQRANQETQYF
CDR3 DNA: TGTGCCAGCTCCCCACAGCGGGCCAACCAAGAGACCCAGTACTTC

V gene: TRBV15
J gene: TRBJ1-1
D gene: NA
clone size: NA
CDR3 protein: CATSRDSGQGMNTEAFF
CDR3 DNA: TGTGCCACCAGCAGAGATAGCGGACAAGGCATGAACACTGAAGCTTTCTTT

V gene: TRBV19
J gene: TRBJ1-4
D gene: NA
clone size: NA
CDR3 protein: CASSITGSNEKLFF
CDR3 DNA: TGTGCCAGTAGTATAACAGGTTCAAATGAAAAACTGTTTTTT

V gene: TRBV5-1
J gene: TRBJ2-7
D gene: NA
clone size: NA
CDR3 protein: CASSSLGGEQYF
CDR3 DNA: TGCGCCAGCAGCTCCCTCGGAGGAGAGCAGTACTTC

V gene: TRBV2
J gene: TRBJ1-5
D gene: NA
clone size: NA
CDR3 protein: CASSDWGGALNQPQHF
CDR3 DNA: TGTGCCAGCAGTGATTGGGGGGGGGCCCTCAATCAGCCCCAGCATTTT

V gene: TRBV27
J gene: TRBJ2-7
D gene: TRBD1
clone size: NA
CDR3 protein: CASSLKGAEQYF
CDR3 DNA: TGTGCCAGCAGTTTGAAGGGGGCCGAGCAGTACTTC

V gene: TRBV4-1
J gene: TRBJ1-1
D gene: NA
clone size: few
CDR3 protein: CASSQNVDRRLTEAFF
CDR3 DNA: TGCGCCAGCAGCCAGAACGTCGACAGGAGACTAACTGAAGCTTTCTTT

V gene: TRBV4-2
J gene: TRBJ1-1
D gene: NA
clone size: NA
CDR3 protein: CASSQRQGVNTEAFF
CDR3 DNA: TGTGCCAGCAGCCAAAGGCAGGGCGTGAACACTGAAGCTTTCTTT

V gene: TRBV4-2
J gene: TRBJ1-3
D gene: NA
clone size: few
CDR3 protein: CASSQGRVDTIYF
CDR3 DNA: TGTGCCAGCAGCCAAGGGAGGGTAGACACCATATATTTT

V gene: TRBV10-3
J gene: TRBJ2-7
D gene: NA
clone size: once
CDR3 protein: CAISESLGSYEQYF
CDR3 DNA: TGTGCCATCAGTGAGTCCCTGGGGAGCTACGAGCAGTACTTC

V gene: TRBV7-9
J gene: TRBJ1-1
D gene: NA
clone size: NA
CDR3 protein: CASTFGEVGSTEAFF
CDR3 DNA: TGTGCCAGCACCTTCGGGGAGGTGGGGAGCACTGAAGCTTTCTTT

V gene: TRBV19
J gene: TRBJ2-3
D gene: NA
clone size: NA
CDR3 protein: CASSIGGVSTDTQYF
CDR3 DNA: TGTGCCAGTAGTATCGGCGGGGTTAGCACAGATACGCAGTATTTT

V gene: TRBV5-4
J gene: TRBJ2-7
D gene: NA
clone size: NA
CDR3 protein: CASSWWRDYEQYF
CDR3 DNA: TGTGCCAGCAGCTGGTGGCGGGACTACGAGCAGTACTTC

V gene: TRBV6-5
J gene: TRBJ1-2
D gene: TRBD1
clone size: NA
CDR3 protein: CASSGQGPPNYGYTF
CDR3 DNA: TGTGCCAGTTCGGGACAGGGGCCACCTAACTATGGCTACACCTTC

V gene: TRBV10-2
J gene: TRBJ1-2
D gene: NA
clone size: NA
CDR3 protein: CASSEQDFYGYTF
CDR3 DNA: TGCGCCAGCAGCGAACAAGACTTCTATGGCTACACCTTC

V gene: TRBV10-3
J gene: TRBJ2-1
D gene: NA
clone size: NA
CDR3 protein: CAIMDSSYNEQFF
CDR3 DNA: TGTGCCATCATGGACAGCTCCTACAATGAGCAGTTCTTC

V gene: TRBV6-5
J gene: TRBJ1-6
D gene: NA
clone size: NA
CDR3 protein: CASTRGTSDSPLHF
CDR3 DNA: TGTGCCAGCACCCGCGGGACGTCCGATTCACCCCTCCACTTT

V gene: TRBV29-1
J gene: TRBJ2-7
D gene: TRBD1
clone size: NA
CDR3 protein: CSVVTGGSYEQYF
CDR3 DNA: TGCAGCGTAGTGACAGGGGGCAGCTACGAGCAGTACTTC

V gene: TRBV18
J gene: TRBJ2-3
D gene: TRBD2
clone size: NA
CDR3 protein: CASSPQEGLAGAGDTQYF
CDR3 DNA: TGTGCCAGCTCACCACAAGAGGGACTAGCGGGGGCTGGAGATACGCAGTATTTT

V gene: TRBV2
J gene: TRBJ2-3
D gene: TRBD2
clone size: few
CDR3 protein: CASGGLAATDTQYF
CDR3 DNA: TGTGCCAGCGGGGGACTAGCGGCCACAGATACGCAGTATTTT

V gene: TRBV4-1
J gene: TRBJ2-2
D gene: TRBD2
clone size: NA
CDR3 protein: CASSQDWRGKTGELFF
CDR3 DNA: TGCGCCAGCAGCCAAGATTGGCGGGGGAAAACCGGGGAGCTGTTTTTT

V gene: TRBV4-1
J gene: TRBJ2-6
D gene: TRBD1
clone size: NA
CDR3 protein: CASSLGQKLSGANVLTF
CDR3 DNA: TGCGCCAGCAGCCTGGGACAGAAACTCTCTGGGGCCAACGTCCTGACTTTC

V gene: TRBV5-1
J gene: TRBJ2-1
D gene: NA
clone size: once
CDR3 protein: CASSLEGHAGEQFF
CDR3 DNA: TGCGCCAGCAGCTTGGAGGGGCATGCGGGGGAGCAGTTCTTC

V gene: TRBV14
J gene: TRBJ2-5
D gene: TRBD1
clone size: NA
CDR3 protein: CASSRPTRGDRNKETQYF
CDR3 DNA: TGTGCCAGCAGCCGACCCACACGAGGGGACAGGAACAAGGAGACCCAGTACTTC

V gene: TRBV19
J gene: TRBJ1-1
D gene: TRBD1
clone size: NA
CDR3 protein: CASSIGQGAPNTEAFF
CDR3 DNA: TGTGCCAGTAGTATAGGACAGGGAGCGCCGAACACTGAAGCTTTCTTT

V gene: TRBV6-6
J gene: TRBJ2-1
D gene: TRBD2
clone size: NA
CDR3 protein: CASSYRLGGEQFF
CDR3 DNA: TGTGCCAGCAGTTACCGCCTCGGGGGGGAGCAGTTCTTC

V gene: TRBV5-6
J gene: TRBJ2-7
D gene: TRBD1
clone size: NA
CDR3 protein: CASSLWGTGRHEQYF
CDR3 DNA: TGTGCCAGCAGCTTGTGGGGGACAGGACGACACGAGCAGTACTTC

V gene: TRBV5-8
J gene: TRBJ1-4
D gene: TRBD1
clone size: NA
CDR3 protein: CASSRKPDRAINEKLFF
CDR3 DNA: TGTGCCAGCAGCCGAAAACCTGACAGGGCGATTAATGAAAAACTGTTTTTT

V gene: TRBV28
J gene: TRBJ1-6
D gene: TRBD1
clone size: NA
CDR3 protein: CASSFAARGSSPLHF
CDR3 DNA: TGTGCCAGCAGCTTCGCGGCCAGGGGGTCATCACCCCTCCACTTT

V gene: TRBV19
J gene: TRBJ2-3
D gene: TRBD2
clone size: NA
CDR3 protein: CASSTLASGRGDTQYF
CDR3 DNA: TGTGCCAGTAGTACCCTGGCTAGCGGGAGAGGAGATACGCAGTATTTT

V gene: TRBV20-1
J gene: TRBJ1-1
D gene: NA
clone size: once
CDR3 protein: CSASPGNTEAFF
CDR3 DNA: TGCAGTGCGAGTCCAGGGAACACTGAAGCTTTCTTT

V gene: TRBV5-6
J gene: TRBJ2-1
D gene: TRBD2
clone size: NA
CDR3 protein: CASSLAVSGGALSYNEQFF
CDR3 DNA: TGTGCCAGCAGCTTGGCGGTTAGCGGGGGGGCCCTCTCCTACAATGAGCAGTTCTTC

V gene: TRBV5-1
J gene: TRBJ2-1
D gene: TRBD2
clone size: NA
CDR3 protein: CASSRTSGINNEQFF
CDR3 DNA: TGCGCCAGCAGCCGGACTAGCGGCATAAACAATGAGCAGTTCTTC

V gene: TRBV24-1
J gene: TRBJ2-1
D gene: TRBD1
clone size: once
CDR3 protein: CATSDQDRRNEQFF
CDR3 DNA: TGTGCCACCAGTGACCAGGACAGGAGGAATGAGCAGTTCTTC

V gene: TRBV2
J gene: TRBJ1-4
D gene: NA
clone size: NA
CDR3 protein: CASSARDIEKLFF
CDR3 DNA: TGTGCCAGCAGTGCCCGGGACATTGAAAAACTGTTTTTT

V gene: TRBV5-1
J gene: TRBJ2-3
D gene: TRBD2
clone size: NA
CDR3 protein: CASSFSGATDTQYF
CDR3 DNA: TGCGCCAGCAGCTTTAGCGGGGCCACAGATACGCAGTATTTT

V gene: TRBV3-1/TRBV3-2
J gene: TRBJ2-7
D gene: NA
clone size: NA
CDR3 protein: CASRGGTGSGEQYF
CDR3 DNA: TGTGCCAGCCGCGGGGGGACAGGGTCTGGCGAGCAGTACTTC

V gene: TRBV7-8
J gene: TRBJ2-7
D gene: NA
clone size: few
CDR3 protein: CASSFQTGSYEQYF
CDR3 DNA: TGTGCCAGCAGCTTCCAGACAGGTTCCTACGAGCAGTACTTC